Presented here are 4 T cell receptor beta chains from one specimen sequenced in a study of cytomegalovirus exposure and HLA in healthy donors. The assay was immunoSEQ multiplex PCR, and TCRdb's table has in-frame clones only and misses some. Among about 95,000 clones listed, roughly 85% were seen once. Specimen: PBMCs. The receptors here all came from a man aged 18 to 29 in good health and CMV-seropositive.

The chain joins TRBV2 to TRBJ1-2; tentatively, D is TRBD1 (5 bases). The CDR3 contains 13 residues. Germline V lookup: CDR1 SNHLY, CDR2 FYNNEI. Trimming shortened V by 6 bases and J by 0 bases, and 8 bases separated the two germline ends. The CDR3 DNA is TGTGCCAGCAGCGACAGAGCTAACTATGGCTACACCTTC. This sequence encodes CASSDRANYGYTF.

The chain links TRBV4-1 to TRBJ2-3, with D perhaps TRBD1 (6 bases). Germline CDR1 is MGHRA and CDR2 is YSYEKL. Trimming left V 0 bases short and J 4 bases short, with 17 bases between. This CDR3 contains 17 residues. CDR3 in DNA: TGCGCCAGCAGCCAAGACTTACAGGGAAGTCTCGCAGATACGCAGTATTTT. This sequence encodes CASSQDLQGSLADTQYF.

The V and J genes are TRBV12-5 and TRBJ1-1; 9 bases fit TRBD1. V trimming: 0 bases; J trimming: 5 bases; junction bases outside the gene matches: 10. This CDR3 has 17 residues. Germline CDR1 reads LGHNT; CDR2 reads FRNRAP. The CDR3 region has the DNA TGTGCTAGTGGTTTGGTAGCGGTGAAAGGGACAGGGACTGAAGCTTTCTTT. This gives the protein CASGLVAVKGTGTEAFF.

The chain recombines TRBV7-2 with TRBJ2-5; unclear D gene. V lost 1 base and J lost 5, with 14 bases in between. From germline, CDR1 is SGHTA and CDR2 FQGNSA. This CDR3 contains 15 residues. As DNA, the CDR3 is TGTGCCAGCAGCTTAGTATCTGAGAGAATGGAGACCCAGTACTTC. As protein: CASSLVSERMETQYF.